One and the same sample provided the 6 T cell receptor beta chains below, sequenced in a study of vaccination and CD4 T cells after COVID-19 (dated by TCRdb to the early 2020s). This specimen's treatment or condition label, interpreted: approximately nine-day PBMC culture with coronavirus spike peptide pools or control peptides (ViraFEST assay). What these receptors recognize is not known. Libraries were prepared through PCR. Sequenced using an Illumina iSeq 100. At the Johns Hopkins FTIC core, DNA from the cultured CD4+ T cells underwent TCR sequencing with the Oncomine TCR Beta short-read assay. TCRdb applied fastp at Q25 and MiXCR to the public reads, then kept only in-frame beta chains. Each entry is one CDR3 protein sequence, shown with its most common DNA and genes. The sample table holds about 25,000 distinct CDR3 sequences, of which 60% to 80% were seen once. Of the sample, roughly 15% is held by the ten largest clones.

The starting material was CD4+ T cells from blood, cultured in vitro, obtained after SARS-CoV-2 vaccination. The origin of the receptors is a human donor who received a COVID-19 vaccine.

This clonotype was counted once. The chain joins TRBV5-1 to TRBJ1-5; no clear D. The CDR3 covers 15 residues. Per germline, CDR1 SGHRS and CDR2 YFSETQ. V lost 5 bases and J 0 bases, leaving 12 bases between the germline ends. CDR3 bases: TGCGCCAGCAGGATCGGGCTCTATAGCAATCAGCCCCAGCATTTT. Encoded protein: CASRIGLYSNQPQHF.

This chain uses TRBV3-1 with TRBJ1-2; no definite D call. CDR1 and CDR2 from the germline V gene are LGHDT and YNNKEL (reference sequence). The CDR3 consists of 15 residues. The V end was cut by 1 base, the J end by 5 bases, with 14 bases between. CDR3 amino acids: CASSQGEGQVYGYTF. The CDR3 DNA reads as TGTGCCAGCAGCCAAGGGGAAGGGCAAGTATATGGCTACACCTTC.

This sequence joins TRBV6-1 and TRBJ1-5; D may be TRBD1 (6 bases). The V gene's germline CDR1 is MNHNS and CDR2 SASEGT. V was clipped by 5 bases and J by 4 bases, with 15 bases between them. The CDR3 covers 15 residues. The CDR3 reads CASSLRGQRNQPQHF. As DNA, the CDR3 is TGTGCCAGCAGTCTACGAGGACAGCGTAATCAGCCCCAGCATTTT.

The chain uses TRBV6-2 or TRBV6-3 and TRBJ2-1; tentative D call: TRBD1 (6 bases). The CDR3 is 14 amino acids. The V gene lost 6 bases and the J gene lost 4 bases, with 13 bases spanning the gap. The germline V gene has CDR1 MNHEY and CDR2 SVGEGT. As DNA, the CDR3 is TGTGCCAGCAGACCCGACAGGTTTTACAATGAGCAGTTCTTC. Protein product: CASRPDRFYNEQFF.

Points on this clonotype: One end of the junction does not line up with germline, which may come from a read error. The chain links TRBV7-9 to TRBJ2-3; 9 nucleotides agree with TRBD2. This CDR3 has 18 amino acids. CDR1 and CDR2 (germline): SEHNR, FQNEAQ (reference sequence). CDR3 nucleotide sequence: TGTGCCAGCGAACCCAGTAAACAGACTAGCGGACGCACAGATACGCAATATTTT. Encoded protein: CASEPSKQTSGRTDTQYF.

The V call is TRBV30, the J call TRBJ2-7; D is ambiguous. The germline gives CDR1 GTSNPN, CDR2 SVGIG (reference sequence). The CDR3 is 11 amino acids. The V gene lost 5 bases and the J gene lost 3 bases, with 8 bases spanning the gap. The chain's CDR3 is CAWRRGYEQYF. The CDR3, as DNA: TGTGCCTGGCGTCGTGGCTACGAGCAGTACTTC.